These 23 T cell receptor beta chains share one sample of origin, sequenced in a study of blood T cell repertoires in COVID-19 (dated by TCRdb to 2018 to 2020). The library was obtained by the immunoSEQ multiplex PCR assay. TCRdb took this table from immuneACCESS and kept in-frame rearrangements with V and J called. Such tables lack part of the clones; where checked against another copy, unresolved V genes explain under half of the gap, and the rest is unexplained. The sample table lists 90,000 to 150,000 clones, roughly three quarters of them with a count of one. In total, the top ten clones hold about 4% of the sample. Material: peripheral blood. These receptors came from a woman of 80 years or more with acute or convalescent COVID-19.

V gene TRBV20-1 combines with J gene TRBJ2-5; D is unclear. Per germline, CDR1 DFQATT and CDR2 SNEGSKA (reference sequence). Trimming removed 5 bases at V and 3 bases at J, with 4 bases between. The CDR3 has 10 residues. The CDR3 region is CSASKETQYF. CDR3 coding DNA: TGCAGTGCTTCTAAAGAGACCCAGTACTTC.

V and J are TRBV11-2 and TRBJ1-1; TRBD1 matches at 10 bases. The CDR3 covers 16 residues. The germline V gene encodes CDR1 SGHAT and CDR2 FQNNGV. V lost 2 bases and J lost 2; bases outside the gene matches: 5. The CDR3 region has the DNA TGTGCCAGCAGCTTATCTGTGACAGGGGGCAACACTGAAGCTTTCTTT. Amino acid sequence: CASSLSVTGGNTEAFF. Complete variable domain (other parts from reference TRBV11-2 and TRBJ1-1): EAGVAQSPRYKIIEKRQSVAFWCNPISGHATLYWYQQILGQGPKLLIQFQNNGVVDDSQLPKDRFSAERLKGVDSTLKIQPAKLEDSAVYLCASSLSVTGGNTEAFFGQGTRLTVV.

J is TRBJ1-1 and V is TRBV19; D is undetermined. CDR3 length equals 13 residues. Between the trimmed V and J ends, which lost 1 base and 7 bases, there was a span of 10 bases. Per the germline V gene, CDR1 is LNHDA and CDR2 is SQIVND (reference sequence). CDR3 sequence reads: CASSIVIGSEAFF. The CDR3, as DNA: TGTGCCAGTAGTATAGTTATCGGGAGTGAAGCTTTCTTT.

This chain joins TRBV3-1 (or the pseudogene TRBV3-2) and TRBJ2-7; D gene ambiguous. The CDR3 loop spans 12 amino acids. From germline, CDR1 is LGHDT and CDR2 YNNKEL (reference sequence). V lost 4 bases, J lost 6 bases, and 10 bases lay in between. The CDR3 protein is CASSPPVGEQYF. Written as DNA, the CDR3 is TGTGCCAGCAGCCCCCCGGTCGGCGAGCAGTACTTC.

V and J are TRBV28 and TRBJ1-1; no reliable D call. Germline lookup yields CDR1 MDHEN and CDR2 SYDVKM. CDR3 length: 13 residues. V was shortened by 1 base and J by 1 base, with 4 bases between the two germline ends. CDR3: CASSLFGNTEAFF. The CDR3 region has the DNA TGTGCCAGCAGTTTATTCGGGAACACTGAAGCTTTCTTT.

CDR3 sequence reads: CASNRDRGTGEQFF. The CDR3 DNA reads TGTGCCAGCAATCGGGACAGGGGTACAGGGGAGCAGTTCTTC. The chain uses TRBV27 and TRBJ2-1; 10 positions match TRBD1. CDR1 is MNHEY and CDR2 is SMNVEV in the germline V gene (reference sequence). Trimming cost V 7 bases and J 10 bases; bases outside gene matches: 10. The CDR3 consists of 14 residues.

The rearrangement uses TRBV6-2 or TRBV6-3 and TRBJ1-4; 7 bases line up with TRBD1. Trimming at V came to 5 bases and at J to 5 bases, leaving 8 bases not matched to a gene. The CDR3 has 15 residues. Germline V gene lookup returns CDR1 MNHEY and CDR2 SVGEGT. The CDR3 protein is CASSDPGQRNEKLFF. In DNA, the CDR3 is TGTGCCAGCAGTGATCCGGGACAGAGGAATGAAAAACTGTTTTTT.

The V gene is TRBV29-1, the J gene TRBJ2-7; no firm D call. Trimming stripped 4 bases from V and 0 bases from J, with 7 bases between. The CDR3 runs 12 residues. Per the germline V gene, CDR1 is SQVTM and CDR2 is ANQGSEA. CDR3: CSVVWSSYEQYF. In DNA, the CDR3 is TGCAGCGTTGTTTGGAGCTCCTACGAGCAGTACTTC.

The chain links TRBV6-1 to TRBJ1-5, with D uncertain. The V end was cut by 1 base, the J end by 0 bases, with 10 bases between. Looked up from germline, CDR1 is MNHNS and CDR2 is SASEGT. This CDR3 contains 16 residues. The CDR3: CASSEGPLYSNQPQHF. The CDR3 DNA is TGTGCCAGCAGTGAAGGGCCGCTTTATAGCAATCAGCCCCAGCATTTT.

The chain uses TRBV7-9 and TRBJ2-3, with 7 positions matching TRBD2. The V and J ends lost 5 bases and 2 bases, in that order; junction bases with no gene match: 7. In germline, CDR1 is SEHNR, CDR2 FQNEAQ (reference sequence). CDR3 length: 15 residues. CDR3 coding DNA: TGTGCCAGCAGCCCGGAGCGGGGCTTCACAGATACGCAGTATTTT. This sequence encodes CASSPERGFTDTQYF.

The rearrangement links TRBV24-1 to TRBJ2-1, with no clear D. The germline CDR1 and CDR2 sequences are KGHDR and SFDVKD. V lost 2 bases, J lost 4 bases, and 2 bases lay in between. CDR3 length equals 12 residues. CDR3 sequence reads: CATSDSYNEQFF. The CDR3 DNA reads TGTGCCACCAGTGATTCGTACAATGAGCAGTTCTTC.

V is TRBV12-5 and J is TRBJ2-1, with 8 bases lining up with TRBD2. The V gene's germline CDR1 is LGHNT and CDR2 FRNRAP. Trimming took 5 bases from V and 2 from J; bases not matched to a gene: 20. CDR3 length: 20 amino acids. Written as DNA, the CDR3 is TGTGCTAGTGGTCCTGGGGCGGCAGGGAGGTTGCGGGGGGCCTACAATGAGCAGTTCTTC. This sequence encodes CASGPGAAGRLRGAYNEQFF.

CDR3 in amino acids: CASSLSEAGLGPYEQYF. DNA for the CDR3: TGTGCCAGCAGTTTAAGTGAGGCGGGGCTTGGACCCTACGAGCAGTACTTC. The chain is built from TRBV6-2 or TRBV6-3 and TRBJ2-7, with D possibly TRBD2 on 6 matching bases. Germline CDR1 and CDR2: MNHEY and SVGEGT. The V end was cut by 4 bases, the J end by 2 bases, with 21 bases between. CDR3 length: 17 residues.

This chain links TRBV21-1 with TRBJ2-2; the table's D call, TRBD1, has no DNA check behind it. TRBV21-1 represents a pseudogene. The CDR3 runs 17 residues. This CDR3 reads CASSNLSGQGRTGELFF. The CDR3 bases are TGTGCCAGCAGCAATTTGTCGGGACAGGGTCGAACCGGGGAGCTGTTTTTT.

This chain connects TRBV15 to TRBJ2-7, with D perhaps TRBD2 (5 bases). The germline V gene encodes CDR1 LNHNV and CDR2 YYDKDF (reference sequence). The CDR3 totals 12 residues. V lost 6 bases to trimming and J lost 3 bases, with 9 bases between them. The CDR3 DNA is TGTGCCACCAGTCTCAGCGGCTACGAGCAGTACTTC. Protein sequence: CATSLSGYEQYF.

This chain connects TRBV30 to TRBJ1-5; TRBD1 might be the D (6 bases). Per the germline V gene, CDR1 is GTSNPN and CDR2 is SVGIG (reference sequence). Deletions cut 4 bases from V and 7 bases from J, with 14 bases between. The CDR3 length is 13 residues. The CDR3 DNA is TGTGCCTGGACCCCTAACAGGGAACAGCCCCAGCATTTT. Translation gives CAWTPNREQPQHF.

CDR3 sequence: CASRPQPGLAGGPFF. The CDR3 coding sequence is TGTGCCAGTAGACCCCAACCGGGACTAGCGGGAGGGCCATTCTTC. The chain recombines TRBV19 with TRBJ2-1, with 16 bases fitting TRBD2. This CDR3 has 15 residues. The V gene's germline CDR1 is LNHDA and CDR2 SQIVND (reference sequence). Trimming took 6 bases from V and 16 from J; bases not matched to a gene: 12.

The genes are TRBV2 and TRBJ2-1; D might be TRBD2 (5 bases). V lost 7 bases and J 5 bases, leaving 18 bases between the germline ends. Germline loops: CDR1 SNHLY, CDR2 FYNNEI. The CDR3 sequence is 15 residues long. The CDR3 sequence is CASMREPQSHNEQFF. The CDR3 DNA sequence: TGTGCCAGCATGAGGGAACCACAGTCTCACAATGAGCAGTTCTTC.

This sequence joins TRBV5-1 and TRBJ1-6, with 10 positions matching TRBD1. The V gene end was trimmed by 0 bases and the J gene end by 7 bases; junction bases not matched to a gene: 1. Germline assignment: CDR1 SGHRS and CDR2 YFSETQ. This CDR3 spans 15 amino acids. CDR3 nucleotide sequence: TGCGCCAGCAGCTTGGAGGACAGGGGGAATTCACCCCTCCACTTT. Its protein is CASSLEDRGNSPLHF.

The chain has TRBV6-6 and TRBJ1-1, with D maybe TRBD1 (5 bases). The germline V gene has CDR1 MNHNY and CDR2 SVGAGI (reference sequence). Trimming pared 5 bases from V and 1 base from J, leaving 11 bases between. The CDR3 loop spans 14 amino acids. This chain's CDR3 is CASSRARENTEAFF. CDR3 nucleotide sequence: TGTGCCAGCAGTAGGGCCAGGGAGAACACTGAAGCTTTCTTT.

The chain links TRBV7-9 to TRBJ2-7, with 11 bases that match TRBD1. J gave up 6 bases and V 6 bases, and 7 bases lay outside the gene matches. The CDR3 runs 14 residues. Germline-derived CDR1 and CDR2 are SEHNR and FQNEAQ (reference sequence). CDR3 DNA sequence: TGTGCCAGCAGAGCCGGACAGGGGGCGGCCGAGCAGTACTTC. It specifies CASRAGQGAAEQYF.

The V gene is TRBV19, the J gene TRBJ1-1, with D maybe TRBD1 (6 bases). V was shortened by 3 bases and J by 1 base, with 24 bases between the two germline ends. The CDR3 contains 19 residues. Per the germline V gene, CDR1 is LNHDA and CDR2 is SQIVND (reference sequence). The CDR3 loop reads CASSMVGQGPVGSNTEAFF. Written as DNA, the CDR3 is TGTGCCAGTAGTATGGTAGGGCAGGGGCCGGTGGGGTCGAACACTGAAGCTTTCTTT.

The chain carries TRBV5-1 and TRBJ2-5; 8 bases map to TRBD2. Losses at the gene ends were 3 bases for V and 1 base for J; bases not matched to a gene: 2. CDR3 size: 14 residues. CDR1 and CDR2 from the germline V gene are SGHRS and YFSETQ. DNA of the CDR3: TGCGCCAGCAGCTCTGGACTAGCCCAAGAGACCCAGTACTTC. This gives the protein CASSSGLAQETQYF.